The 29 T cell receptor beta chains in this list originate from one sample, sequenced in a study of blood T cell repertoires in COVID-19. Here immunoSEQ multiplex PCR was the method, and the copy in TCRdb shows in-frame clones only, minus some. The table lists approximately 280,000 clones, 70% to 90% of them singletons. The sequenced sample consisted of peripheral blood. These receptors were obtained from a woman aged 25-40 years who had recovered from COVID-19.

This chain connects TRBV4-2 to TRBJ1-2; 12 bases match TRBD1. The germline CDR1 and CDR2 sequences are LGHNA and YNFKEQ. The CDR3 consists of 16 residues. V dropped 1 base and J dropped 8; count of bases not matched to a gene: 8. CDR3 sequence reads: CASSQALGQGAGGYTF. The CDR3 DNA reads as TGTGCCAGCAGCCAAGCGTTGGGACAGGGGGCTGGCGGCTACACCTTC.

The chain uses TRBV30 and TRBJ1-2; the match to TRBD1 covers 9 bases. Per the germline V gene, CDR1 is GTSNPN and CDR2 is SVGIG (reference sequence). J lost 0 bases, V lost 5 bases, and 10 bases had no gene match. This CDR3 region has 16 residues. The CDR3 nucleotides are TGTGCCTGGGTACCGGGACAGGGTCGAGCTAACTATGGCTACACCTTC. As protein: CAWVPGQGRANYGYTF.

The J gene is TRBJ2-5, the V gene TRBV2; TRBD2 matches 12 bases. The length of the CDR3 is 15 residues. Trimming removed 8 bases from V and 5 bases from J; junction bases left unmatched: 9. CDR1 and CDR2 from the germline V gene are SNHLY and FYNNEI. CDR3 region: CASVASGGVAETQYF. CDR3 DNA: TGTGCCAGCGTTGCTAGCGGGGGGGTAGCGGAGACCCAGTACTTC.

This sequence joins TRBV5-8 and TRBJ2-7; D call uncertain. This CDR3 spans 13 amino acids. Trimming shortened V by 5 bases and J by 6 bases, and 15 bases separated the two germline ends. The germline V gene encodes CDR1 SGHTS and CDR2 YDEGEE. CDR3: CASSPVASGEQYF. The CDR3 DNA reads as TGTGCCAGCAGTCCTGTAGCTTCGGGCGAGCAGTACTTC.

The CDR3 bases are TGTGCCATCAAAACAGCCAAAGAGACCCAGTACTTC. Translating it yields CAIKTAKETQYF. The chain links TRBV10-3 to TRBJ2-5; D unclear. Germline V lookup: CDR1 ENHRY, CDR2 SYGVKD. Trimming pared 7 bases from V and 3 bases from J, leaving 9 bases between. The CDR3 totals 12 residues.

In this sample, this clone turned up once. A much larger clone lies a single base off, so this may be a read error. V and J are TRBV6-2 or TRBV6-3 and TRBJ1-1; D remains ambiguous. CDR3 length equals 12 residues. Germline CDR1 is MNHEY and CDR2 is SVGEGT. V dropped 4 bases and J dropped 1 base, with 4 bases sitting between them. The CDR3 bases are TGTGCCAGCAGTTCAGGGAACACTGAAGCTTTCTTT. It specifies CASSSGNTEAFF.

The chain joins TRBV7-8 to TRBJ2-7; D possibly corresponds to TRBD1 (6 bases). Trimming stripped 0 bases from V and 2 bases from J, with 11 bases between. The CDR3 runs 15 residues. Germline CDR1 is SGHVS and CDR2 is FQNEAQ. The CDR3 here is CASSLAGQPTYEQYF. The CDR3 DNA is TGTGCCAGCAGCTTAGCCGGACAGCCTACCTACGAGCAGTACTTC.

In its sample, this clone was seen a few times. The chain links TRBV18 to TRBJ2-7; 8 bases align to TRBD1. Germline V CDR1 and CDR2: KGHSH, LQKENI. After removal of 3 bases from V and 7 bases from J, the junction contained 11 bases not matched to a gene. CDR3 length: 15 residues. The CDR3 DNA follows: TGTGCCAGCTCACCTCAGGGGGCGCGGGTCGGAGAGCAGTACTTC. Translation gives CASSPQGARVGEQYF.

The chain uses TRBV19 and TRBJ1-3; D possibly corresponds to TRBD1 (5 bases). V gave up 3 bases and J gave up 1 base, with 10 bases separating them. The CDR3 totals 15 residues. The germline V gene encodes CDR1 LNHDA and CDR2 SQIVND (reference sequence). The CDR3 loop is CASSMWTPSGNTIYF. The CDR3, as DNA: TGTGCCAGTAGTATGTGGACACCTTCTGGAAACACCATATATTTT.

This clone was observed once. The CDR3, as DNA: TGTGCCTGGGAACAGGGCACAGATACGCAGTATTTT. It translates to CAWEQGTDTQYF. This chain connects TRBV30 to TRBJ2-3; perhaps TRBD1 as D (5 bases). V dropped 5 bases and J dropped 1 base, with 7 bases sitting between them. Germline-derived CDR1 and CDR2 are GTSNPN and SVGIG (reference sequence). The CDR3 sequence is 12 residues long.

The DNA of the CDR3 is TGTGCCAGCTCACCACCTAGCGGGGCCACCGGGGAGCTGTTTTTT. Translated: CASSPPSGATGELFF. The chain recombines TRBV18 with TRBJ2-2; 8 bases align to TRBD2. The CDR3 has 15 amino acids. Trimming cost V 0 bases and J 4 bases; bases outside gene matches: 1. The V gene's germline CDR1 is KGHSH and CDR2 LQKENI.

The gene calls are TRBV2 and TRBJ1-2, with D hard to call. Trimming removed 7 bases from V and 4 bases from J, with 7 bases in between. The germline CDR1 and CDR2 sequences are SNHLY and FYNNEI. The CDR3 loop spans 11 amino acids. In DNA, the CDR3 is TGTGCCAGCACAGAATCCTATGGCTACACCTTC. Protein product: CASTESYGYTF.

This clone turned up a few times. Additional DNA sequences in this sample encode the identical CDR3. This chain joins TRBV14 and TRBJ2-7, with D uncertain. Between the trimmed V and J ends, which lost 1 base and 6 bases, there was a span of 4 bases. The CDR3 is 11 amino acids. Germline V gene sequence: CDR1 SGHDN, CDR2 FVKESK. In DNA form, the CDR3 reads TGTGCCAGCAGCCAAGGCGGCGAGCAGTACTTC. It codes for CASSQGGEQYF.

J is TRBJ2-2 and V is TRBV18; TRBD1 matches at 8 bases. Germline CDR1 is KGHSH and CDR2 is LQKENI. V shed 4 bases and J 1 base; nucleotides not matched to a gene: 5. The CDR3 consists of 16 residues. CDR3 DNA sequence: TGTGCCAGCTCACGCACCGGGACAGGGAACACCGGGGAGCTGTTTTTT. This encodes CASSRTGTGNTGELFF.

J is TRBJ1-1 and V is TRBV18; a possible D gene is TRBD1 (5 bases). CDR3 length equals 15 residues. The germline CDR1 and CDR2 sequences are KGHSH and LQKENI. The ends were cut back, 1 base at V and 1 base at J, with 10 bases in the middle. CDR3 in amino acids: CASSPQTGSNTEAFF. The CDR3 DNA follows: TGTGCCAGCTCACCACAAACAGGCTCGAACACTGAAGCTTTCTTT. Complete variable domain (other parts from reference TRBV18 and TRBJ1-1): NAGVMQNPRHLVRRRGQEARLRCSPMKGHSHVYWYRQLPEEGLKFMVYLQKENIIDESGMPKERFSAEFPKEGPSILRIQQVVRGDSAAYFCASSPQTGSNTEAFFGQGTRLTVV.

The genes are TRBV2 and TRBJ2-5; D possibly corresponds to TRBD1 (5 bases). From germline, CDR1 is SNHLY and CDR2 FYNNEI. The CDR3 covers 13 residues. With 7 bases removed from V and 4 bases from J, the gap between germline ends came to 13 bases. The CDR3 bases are TGTGCCAGCAAGGGATTGCAGGGAGAGACCCAGTACTTC. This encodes CASKGLQGETQYF.

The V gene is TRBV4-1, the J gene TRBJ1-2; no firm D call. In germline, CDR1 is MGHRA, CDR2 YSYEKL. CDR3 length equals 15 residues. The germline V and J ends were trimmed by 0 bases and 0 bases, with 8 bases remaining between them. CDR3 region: CASSQDPLANYGYTF. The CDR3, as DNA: TGCGCCAGCAGCCAAGATCCCCTCGCTAACTATGGCTACACCTTC.

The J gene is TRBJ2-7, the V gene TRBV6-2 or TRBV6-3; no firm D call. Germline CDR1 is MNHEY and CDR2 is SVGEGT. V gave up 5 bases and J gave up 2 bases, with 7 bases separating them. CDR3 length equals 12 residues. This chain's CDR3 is CASSRSTYEQYF. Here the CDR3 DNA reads TGTGCCAGCAGTCGCTCTACCTACGAGCAGTACTTC.

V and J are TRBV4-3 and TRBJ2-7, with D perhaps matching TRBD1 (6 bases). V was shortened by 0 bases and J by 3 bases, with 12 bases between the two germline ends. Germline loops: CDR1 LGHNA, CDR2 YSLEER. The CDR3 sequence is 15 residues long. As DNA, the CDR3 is TGCGCCAGCAGCCAAGAGGACAGATCCATCTACGAGCAGTACTTC. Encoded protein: CASSQEDRSIYEQYF.

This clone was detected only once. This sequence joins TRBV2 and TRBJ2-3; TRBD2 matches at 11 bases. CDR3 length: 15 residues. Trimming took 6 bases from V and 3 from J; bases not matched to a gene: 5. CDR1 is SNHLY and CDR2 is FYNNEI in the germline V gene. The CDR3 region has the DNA TGTGCCAGCAGCGCCCTAGCGGGGGGAACAGATACGCAGTATTTT. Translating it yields CASSALAGGTDTQYF.

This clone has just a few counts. The CDR3 loop reads CAWNRGNQPQHF. The DNA for the CDR3 is TGTGCCTGGAACAGGGGGAATCAGCCCCAGCATTTT. The V and J genes are TRBV30 and TRBJ1-5, with 8 bases that match TRBD1. J was trimmed by 4 bases and V by 4 bases; bases with no gene match: 0. CDR3 length: 12 residues. Germline CDR1 and CDR2: GTSNPN and SVGIG (reference sequence).

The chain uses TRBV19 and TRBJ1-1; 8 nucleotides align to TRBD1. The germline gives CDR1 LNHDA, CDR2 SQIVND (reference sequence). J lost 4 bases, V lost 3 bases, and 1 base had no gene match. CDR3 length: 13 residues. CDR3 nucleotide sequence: TGTGCCAGTAGTATTACAGGGGGCACTGAAGCTTTCTTT. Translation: CASSITGGTEAFF.

The chain's CDR3 is CASSLDVGTGGTEAFF. The CDR3 DNA reads TGTGCCAGCAGCTTAGACGTTGGGACAGGGGGCACTGAAGCTTTCTTT. The V call is TRBV7-9, the J call TRBJ1-1, with 11 bases fitting TRBD1. The CDR3 has 16 amino acids. Germline V lookup: CDR1 SEHNR, CDR2 FQNEAQ (reference sequence). Trimming removed 1 base from V and 4 bases from J; junction bases left unmatched: 5.

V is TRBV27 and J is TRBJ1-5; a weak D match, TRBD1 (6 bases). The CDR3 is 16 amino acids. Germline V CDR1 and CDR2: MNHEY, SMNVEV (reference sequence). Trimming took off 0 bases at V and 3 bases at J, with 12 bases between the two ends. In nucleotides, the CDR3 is TGTGCCAGCAGTTTATCGTCAGGGGCGAACAATCAGCCCCAGCATTTT. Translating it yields CASSLSSGANNQPQHF.

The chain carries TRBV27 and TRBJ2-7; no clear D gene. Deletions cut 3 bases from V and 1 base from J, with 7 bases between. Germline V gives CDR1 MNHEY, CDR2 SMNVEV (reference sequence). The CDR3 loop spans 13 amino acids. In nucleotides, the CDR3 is TGTGCCAGCAGTTTTGCGTGGTCCTACGAGCAGTACTTC. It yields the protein CASSFAWSYEQYF.

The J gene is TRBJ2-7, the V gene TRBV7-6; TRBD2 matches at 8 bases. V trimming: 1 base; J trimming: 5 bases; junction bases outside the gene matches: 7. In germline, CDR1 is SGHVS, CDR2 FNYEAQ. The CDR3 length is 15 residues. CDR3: CASSLDSGGTNEQYF. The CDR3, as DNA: TGTGCCAGCAGCTTAGATTCGGGAGGGACTAACGAGCAGTACTTC. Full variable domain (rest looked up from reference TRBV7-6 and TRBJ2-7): GAGVSQSPRYKVTKRGQDVALRCDPISGHVSLYWYRQALGQGPEFLTYFNYEAQQDKSGLPNDRFSAERPEGSISTLTIQRTEQRDSAMYRCASSLDSGGTNEQYFGPGTRLTVT.

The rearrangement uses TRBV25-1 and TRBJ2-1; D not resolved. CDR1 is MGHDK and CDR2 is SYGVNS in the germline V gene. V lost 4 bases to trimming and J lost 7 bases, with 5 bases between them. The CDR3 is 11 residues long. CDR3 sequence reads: CASSGQNEQFF. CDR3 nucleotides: TGTGCCAGCAGTGGTCAAAATGAGCAGTTCTTC.

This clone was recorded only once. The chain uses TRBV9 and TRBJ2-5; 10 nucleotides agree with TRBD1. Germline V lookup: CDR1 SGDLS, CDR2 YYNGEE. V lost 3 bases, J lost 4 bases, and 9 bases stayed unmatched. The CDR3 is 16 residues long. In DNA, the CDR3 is TGTGCCAGCAGCGCAGCCGGGACAGGGGCCCCAGAGACCCAGTACTTC. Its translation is CASSAAGTGAPETQYF.

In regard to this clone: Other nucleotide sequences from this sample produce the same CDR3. The CDR3 region has the DNA TGTGCCATCAGTGAGACAGGGGCGAACACTGAAGCTTTCTTT. Protein product: CAISETGANTEAFF. The V and J genes are TRBV10-3 and TRBJ1-1; 7 bases fit TRBD1. The CDR3 covers 14 residues. Germline values: CDR1 ENHRY, CDR2 SYGVKD. Germline trimming cut 2 bases from V and 1 base from J; bases unmatched to any gene: 1.